The 10 T cell receptor beta chains below were found in one sample sequenced in a study of blood T cell repertoires in COVID-19. Here immunoSEQ multiplex PCR was the method, and the copy in TCRdb shows in-frame clones only, minus some. The sample lists about 29,000 clones, 80% to 85% seen once, with 9% to 10% in the top ten. The specimen was peripheral blood. These receptors originate from an elderly man with active COVID-19.

The chain recombines TRBV5-1 with TRBJ1-5; 7 bases line up with TRBD1. The CDR3 has 15 amino acids. The J segment lost 1 base and the V segment lost 4 bases, leaving 5 bases of the junction unmatched. Per germline, CDR1 SGHRS and CDR2 YFSETQ. CDR3 residues: CASSPETGSNQPQHF. In nucleotides, the CDR3 is TGCGCCAGCAGCCCGGAGACAGGGAGCAATCAGCCCCAGCATTTT.

The chain joins TRBV5-1 to TRBJ1-1, with TRBD1 as a possible D gene (5 bases). The CDR3 has 14 residues. Germline V gives CDR1 SGHRS, CDR2 YFSETQ. Trimming took 3 bases from V and 5 from J, leaving 14 bases between them. The CDR3 region has the DNA TGCGCCAGCAGCTCGGCGCGTGGGGGGACTGAAGCTTTCTTT. As protein: CASSSARGGTEAFF.

The V call is TRBV7-2, the J call TRBJ1-2, with TRBD1 identical over 10 bases. Germline lookup yields CDR1 SGHTA and CDR2 FQGNSA. The CDR3 has 15 amino acids. V lost 7 bases, J lost 2 bases, and 7 bases stayed unmatched. CDR3 sequence reads: CASTLDRGRNYGYTF. CDR3 sequence (DNA): TGTGCCAGCACCCTTGACAGGGGGCGCAACTATGGCTACACCTTC. The full variable domain, completed using reference TRBV7-2 and TRBJ1-2, is GAGVSQSPSNKVTEKGKDVELRCDPISGHTALYWYRQSLGQGLEFLIYFQGNSAPDKSGLPSDRFSAERTGGSVSTLTIQRTQQEDSAVYLCASTLDRGRNYGYTFGSGTRLTVV.

The chain combines TRBV5-4 with TRBJ2-3, with D possibly TRBD1 on 6 matching bases. This CDR3 contains 13 residues. Germline-derived CDR1 and CDR2 are SGHNT and YYREEE (reference sequence). The germline V and J ends were trimmed by 1 base and 4 bases, with 7 bases remaining between them. CDR3 sequence: CASSLNRADTQYF. CDR3 nucleotide sequence: TGTGCCAGCAGCTTGAACAGGGCAGATACGCAGTATTTT.

This rearrangement joins TRBV19 to TRBJ2-7; D unresolved. V shed 7 bases and J shed 4 bases, with 17 bases lying between them. There are 14 residues in the CDR3. CDR1 and CDR2 from the germline V gene are LNHDA and SQIVND (reference sequence). CDR3 amino acids: CASKAGSDLYEQYF. The CDR3 DNA reads TGTGCCAGTAAAGCCGGGTCCGATCTTTACGAGCAGTACTTC.

This clone has just a few counts. The CDR3 protein is CASSLWSEQFF. The CDR3 region has the DNA TGTGCCAGCAGCTTATGGAGTGAGCAGTTCTTC. The J gene is TRBJ2-1, the V gene TRBV7-2, with D unresolved. The germline CDR1 and CDR2 sequences are SGHTA and FQGNSA. The CDR3 contains 11 residues. Trimming took 2 bases from V and 9 from J, leaving 5 bases between them.

The gene calls are TRBV10-3 and TRBJ2-3; TRBD2 agrees at 14 bases. The CDR3 runs 16 residues. The germline V gene encodes CDR1 ENHRY and CDR2 SYGVKD. Unmatched junction bases numbered 4, after V lost 3 bases and J lost 5 bases. CDR3 residues: CAISDPGLAGEDTQYF. The DNA of the CDR3 is TGTGCCATCAGTGATCCGGGACTAGCGGGGGAAGATACGCAGTATTTT.

The chain links TRBV2 to TRBJ1-4, with 7 nucleotides matching TRBD1. With 5 bases clipped from V and 6 bases from J, the junction kept 12 bases outside the gene matches. Germline-derived CDR1 and CDR2 are SNHLY and FYNNEI. This CDR3 has 16 residues. This chain's CDR3 is CASSPRFDRVDEKLFF. The CDR3 DNA reads TGTGCCAGCAGTCCACGTTTTGACAGGGTAGATGAAAAACTGTTTTTT.

This clone occurred once. J is TRBJ2-3 and V is TRBV5-1; possible D gene TRBD2, 5 bases. V was cut by 3 bases and J by 0 bases, with 8 bases left in between. This CDR3 has 14 amino acids. The germline V gene encodes CDR1 SGHRS and CDR2 YFSETQ. The CDR3 spells CASSSRTSTDTQYF. The CDR3 DNA is TGCGCCAGCAGCTCCAGGACTAGCACAGATACGCAGTATTTT.

The V call is TRBV9, the J call TRBJ1-3; D uncertain. CDR1 and CDR2 (germline): SGDLS, YYNGEE. Trimming took off 0 bases at V and 0 bases at J, with 4 bases between the two ends. This CDR3 has 14 amino acids. In DNA form, the CDR3 reads TGTGCCAGCAGCGTAGGGCACTCTGGAAACACCATATATTTT. Its protein is CASSVGHSGNTIYF.